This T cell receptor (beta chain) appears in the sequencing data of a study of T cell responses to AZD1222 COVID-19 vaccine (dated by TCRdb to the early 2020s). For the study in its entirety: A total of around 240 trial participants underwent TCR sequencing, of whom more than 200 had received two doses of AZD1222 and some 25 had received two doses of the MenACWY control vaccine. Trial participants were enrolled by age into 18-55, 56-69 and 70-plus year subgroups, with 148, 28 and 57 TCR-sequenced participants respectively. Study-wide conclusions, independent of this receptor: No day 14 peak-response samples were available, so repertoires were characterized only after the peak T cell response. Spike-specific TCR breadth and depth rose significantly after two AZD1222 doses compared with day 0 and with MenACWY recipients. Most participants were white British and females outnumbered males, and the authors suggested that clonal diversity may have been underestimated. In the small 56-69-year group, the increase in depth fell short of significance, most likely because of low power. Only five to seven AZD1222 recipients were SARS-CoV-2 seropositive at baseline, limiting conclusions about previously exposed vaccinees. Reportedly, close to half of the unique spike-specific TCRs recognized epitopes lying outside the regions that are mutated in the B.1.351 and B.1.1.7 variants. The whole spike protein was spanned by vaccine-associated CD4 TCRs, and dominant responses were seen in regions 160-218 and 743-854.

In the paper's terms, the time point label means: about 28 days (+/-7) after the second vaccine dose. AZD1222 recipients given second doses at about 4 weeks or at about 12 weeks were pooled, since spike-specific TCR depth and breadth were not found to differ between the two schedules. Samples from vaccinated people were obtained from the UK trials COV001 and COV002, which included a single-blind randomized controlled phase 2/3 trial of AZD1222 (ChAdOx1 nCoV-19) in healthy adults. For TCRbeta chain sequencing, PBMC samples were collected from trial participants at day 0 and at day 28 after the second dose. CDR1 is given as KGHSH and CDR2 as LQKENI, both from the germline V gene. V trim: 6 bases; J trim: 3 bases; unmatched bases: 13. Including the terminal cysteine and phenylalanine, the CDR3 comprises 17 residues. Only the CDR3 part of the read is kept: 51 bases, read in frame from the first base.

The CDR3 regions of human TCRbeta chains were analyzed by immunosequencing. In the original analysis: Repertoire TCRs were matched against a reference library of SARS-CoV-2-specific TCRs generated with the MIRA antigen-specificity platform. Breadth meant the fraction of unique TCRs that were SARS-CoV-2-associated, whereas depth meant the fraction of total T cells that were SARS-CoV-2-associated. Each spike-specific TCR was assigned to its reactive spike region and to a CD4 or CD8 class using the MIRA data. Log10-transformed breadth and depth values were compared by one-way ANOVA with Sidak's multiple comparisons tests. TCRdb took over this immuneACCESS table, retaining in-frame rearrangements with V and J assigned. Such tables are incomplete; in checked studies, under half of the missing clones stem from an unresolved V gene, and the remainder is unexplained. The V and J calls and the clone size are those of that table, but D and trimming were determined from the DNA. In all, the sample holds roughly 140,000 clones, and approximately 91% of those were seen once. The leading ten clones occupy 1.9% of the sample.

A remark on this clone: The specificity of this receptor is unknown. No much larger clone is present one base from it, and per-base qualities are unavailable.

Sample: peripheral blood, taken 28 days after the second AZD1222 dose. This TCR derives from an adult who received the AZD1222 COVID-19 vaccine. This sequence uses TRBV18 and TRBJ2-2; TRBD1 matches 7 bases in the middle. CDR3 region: CASSDARTGRDTGELFF. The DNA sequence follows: TGTGCCAGCTCCGACGCTCGGACAGGAAGGGACACCGGGGAGCTGTTTTTT.